The sequence of this T cell receptor beta chain was determined in a study of blood T cell repertoires in COVID-19. Study summary: Sample material is recorded as cDNA or gDNA derived from T cells, B-cell-depleted T cells, or PBMCs.

It was during active infection that Seattle patients were enrolled and then longitudinally followed. Using immunoSEQ multiplex PCR, the repertoire was profiled, and TCRdb retains in-frame clones only, with some absent. The sample records a few hundred thousand clones, 80% to 90% being singletons. In germline, CDR1 is SGHTA, CDR2 FQGNSA. V lost 2 bases and J 6 bases, leaving 4 bases between the germline ends. CDR3 length: 12 amino acids. This chain uses TRBV7-2 with TRBJ2-2, with D unresolved. Material: peripheral blood. This sequence was found in a woman in her twenties or thirties with COVID-19, enrolled during active disease. This CDR3 is CASSLSAGELFF. In nucleotides, the CDR3 is TGTGCCAGCAGCTTATCCGCCGGGGAGCTGTTTTTT.